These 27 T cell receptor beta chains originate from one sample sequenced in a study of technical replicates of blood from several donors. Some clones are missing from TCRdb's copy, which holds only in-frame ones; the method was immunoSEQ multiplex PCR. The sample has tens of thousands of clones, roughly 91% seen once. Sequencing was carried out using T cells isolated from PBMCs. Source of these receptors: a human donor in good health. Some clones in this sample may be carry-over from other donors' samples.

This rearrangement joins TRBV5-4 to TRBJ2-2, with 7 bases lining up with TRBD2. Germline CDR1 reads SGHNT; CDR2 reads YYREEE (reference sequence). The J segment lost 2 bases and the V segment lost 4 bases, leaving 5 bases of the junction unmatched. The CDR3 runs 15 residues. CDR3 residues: CASSPAGINTGELFF. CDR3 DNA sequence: TGTGCCAGCAGCCCAGCGGGGATAAACACCGGGGAGCTGTTTTTT.

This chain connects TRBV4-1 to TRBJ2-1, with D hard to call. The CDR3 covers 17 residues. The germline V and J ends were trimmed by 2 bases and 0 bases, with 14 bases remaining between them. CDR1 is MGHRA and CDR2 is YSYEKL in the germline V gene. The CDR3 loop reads CASSQPRLVRSYNEQFF. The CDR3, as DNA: TGCGCCAGCAGCCAACCCCGACTGGTGCGCTCCTACAATGAGCAGTTCTTC.

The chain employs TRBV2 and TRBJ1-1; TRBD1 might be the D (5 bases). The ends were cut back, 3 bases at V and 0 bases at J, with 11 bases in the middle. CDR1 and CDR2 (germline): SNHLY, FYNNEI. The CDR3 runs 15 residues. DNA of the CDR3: TGTGCCAGCAGTGAGTTGGGGGAGGTGAACACTGAAGCTTTCTTT. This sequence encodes CASSELGEVNTEAFF.

The CDR3 DNA sequence: TGCAGCGCAGGGACAGGGGGCGGGGGTAAGCAGTTCTTC. Amino acids: CSAGTGGGGKQFF. The chain couples TRBV29-1 to TRBJ2-1; TRBD1 agrees at 12 bases. The CDR3 is 13 amino acids. V trimming: 7 bases; J trimming: 11 bases; junction bases outside the gene matches: 9. CDR1 and CDR2 from the germline V gene are SQVTM and ANQGSEA.

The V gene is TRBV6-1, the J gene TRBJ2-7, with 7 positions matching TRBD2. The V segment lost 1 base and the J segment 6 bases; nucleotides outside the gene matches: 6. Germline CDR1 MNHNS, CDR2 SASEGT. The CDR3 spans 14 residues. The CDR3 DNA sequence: TGTGCCAGCAGTGAAGGAGTGTGGGAGGGCGAGCAGTACTTC. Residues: CASSEGVWEGEQYF.

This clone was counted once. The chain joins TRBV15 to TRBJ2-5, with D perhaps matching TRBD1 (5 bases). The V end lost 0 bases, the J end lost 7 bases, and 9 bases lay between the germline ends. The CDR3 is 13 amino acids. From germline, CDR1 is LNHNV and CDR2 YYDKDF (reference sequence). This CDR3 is CATSRDSTGTQYF. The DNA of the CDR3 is TGTGCCACCAGCAGAGATTCTACAGGGACCCAGTACTTC.

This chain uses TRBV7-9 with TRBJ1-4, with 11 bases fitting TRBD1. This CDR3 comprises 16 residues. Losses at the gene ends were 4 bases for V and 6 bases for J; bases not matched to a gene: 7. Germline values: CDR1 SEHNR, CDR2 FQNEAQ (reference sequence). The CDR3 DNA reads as TGTGCCAGCAGCTCTCGGGACAGGGGGATACATGAAAAACTGTTTTTT. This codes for CASSSRDRGIHEKLFF.

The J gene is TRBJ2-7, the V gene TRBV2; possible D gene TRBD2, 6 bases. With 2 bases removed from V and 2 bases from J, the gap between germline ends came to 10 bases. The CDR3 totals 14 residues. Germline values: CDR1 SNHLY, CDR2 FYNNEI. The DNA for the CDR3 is TGTGCCAGCAGTGAACCGGGAGTAGCCTACGAGCAGTACTTC. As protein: CASSEPGVAYEQYF. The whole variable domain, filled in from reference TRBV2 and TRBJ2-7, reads EPEVTQTPSHQVTQMGQEVILRCVPISNHLYFYWYRQILGQKVEFLVSFYNNEISEKSEIFDDQFSVERPDGSNFTLKIRSTKLEDSAMYFCASSEPGVAYEQYFGPGTRLTVT.

CDR3 sequence (DNA): TGCAGCGTTGAAGAAAAGGGGGTAGAGACCCAGTACTTC. This sequence encodes CSVEEKGVETQYF. The chain links TRBV29-1 to TRBJ2-5; D is perhaps TRBD1 (6 bases). This CDR3 has 13 residues. Deletions cut 0 bases from V and 4 bases from J, with 9 bases between. Per the germline V gene, CDR1 is SQVTM and CDR2 is ANQGSEA. Complete variable domain (other parts from reference TRBV29-1 and TRBJ2-5): SAVISQKPSRDICQRGTSLTIQCQVDSQVTMMFWYRQQPGQSLTLIATANQGSEATYESGFVIDKFPISRPNLTFSTLTVSNMSPEDSSIYLCSVEEKGVETQYFGPGTRLLVL.

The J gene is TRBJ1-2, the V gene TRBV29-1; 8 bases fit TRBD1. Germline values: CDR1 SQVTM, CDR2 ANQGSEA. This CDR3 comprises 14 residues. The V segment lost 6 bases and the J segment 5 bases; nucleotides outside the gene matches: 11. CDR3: CSVPSGQGVYGYTF. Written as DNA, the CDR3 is TGCAGCGTCCCAAGTGGACAGGGCGTATATGGCTACACCTTC.

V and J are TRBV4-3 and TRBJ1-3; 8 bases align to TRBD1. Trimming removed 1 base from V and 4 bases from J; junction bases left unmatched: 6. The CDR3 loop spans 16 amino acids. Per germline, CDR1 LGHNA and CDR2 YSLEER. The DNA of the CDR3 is TGCGCCAGCAGCCAAGTGCAGGGGGCGGAAGGAAACACCATATATTTT. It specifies CASSQVQGAEGNTIYF.

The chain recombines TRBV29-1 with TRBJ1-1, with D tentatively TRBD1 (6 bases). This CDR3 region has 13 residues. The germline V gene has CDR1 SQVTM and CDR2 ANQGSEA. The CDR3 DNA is TGCACTCTTTCTGGGGGCGGGAGCACTGAAGCTTTCTTT. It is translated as CTLSGGGSTEAFF.

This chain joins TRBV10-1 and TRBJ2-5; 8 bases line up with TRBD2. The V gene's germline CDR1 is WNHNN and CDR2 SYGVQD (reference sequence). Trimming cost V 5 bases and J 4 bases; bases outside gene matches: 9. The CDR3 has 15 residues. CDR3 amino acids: CASSSRREEGETQYF. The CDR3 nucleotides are TGCGCCAGCAGTTCGCGGCGGGAGGAAGGAGAGACCCAGTACTTC.

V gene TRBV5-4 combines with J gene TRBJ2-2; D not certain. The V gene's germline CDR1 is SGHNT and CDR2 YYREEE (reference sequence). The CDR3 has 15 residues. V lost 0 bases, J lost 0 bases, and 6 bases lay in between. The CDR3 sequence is CASSLVHANTGELFF. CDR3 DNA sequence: TGTGCCAGCAGCTTGGTACACGCGAACACCGGGGAGCTGTTTTTT.

CDR3 loop: CASSLAPGQGAYNEQFF. The DNA for the CDR3 is TGCGCCAGCAGCTTGGCCCCGGGACAGGGGGCTTACAATGAGCAGTTCTTC. The J gene is TRBJ2-1, the V gene TRBV5-1; TRBD1 matches at 12 bases. The CDR3 runs 17 residues. Germline lookup yields CDR1 SGHRS and CDR2 YFSETQ. The ends lost 0 bases at V and 4 bases at J; junction bases unmatched: 5.

This chain's CDR3 is CASSTHPRTGGDEQFF. The CDR3 bases are TGTGCCAGTAGTACCCACCCTAGGACAGGGGGCGATGAGCAGTTCTTC. The V call is TRBV19, the J call TRBJ2-1; 11 bases are shared with TRBD1. Germline assignment: CDR1 LNHDA and CDR2 SQIVND (reference sequence). With V trimmed by 4 bases and J by 8 bases, 10 bases remained unmatched. This CDR3 contains 16 residues.

The CDR3 reads CACRDRVNYGYTF. CDR3 nucleotide sequence: TGTGCCTGTAGGGACAGGGTGAACTATGGCTACACCTTC. The chain has TRBV30 and TRBJ1-2; 9 bases align to TRBD1. J lost 2 bases, V lost 6 bases, and 4 bases had no gene match. CDR1 is GTSNPN and CDR2 is SVGIG in the germline V gene (reference sequence). The CDR3 spans 13 residues.

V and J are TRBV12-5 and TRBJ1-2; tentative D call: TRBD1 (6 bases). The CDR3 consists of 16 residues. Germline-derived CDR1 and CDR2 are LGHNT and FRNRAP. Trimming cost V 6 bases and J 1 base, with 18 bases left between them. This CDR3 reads CASGPDRRTFNYGYTF. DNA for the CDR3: TGTGCTAGTGGCCCTGACAGGAGAACTTTTAACTATGGCTACACCTTC.

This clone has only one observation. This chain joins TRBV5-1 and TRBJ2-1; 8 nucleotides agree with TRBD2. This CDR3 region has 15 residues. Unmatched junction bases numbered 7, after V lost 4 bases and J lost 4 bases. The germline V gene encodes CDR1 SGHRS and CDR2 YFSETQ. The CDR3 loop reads CASSIGLAEYNEQFF. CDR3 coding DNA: TGCGCCAGCAGCATAGGACTAGCAGAATACAATGAGCAGTTCTTC.

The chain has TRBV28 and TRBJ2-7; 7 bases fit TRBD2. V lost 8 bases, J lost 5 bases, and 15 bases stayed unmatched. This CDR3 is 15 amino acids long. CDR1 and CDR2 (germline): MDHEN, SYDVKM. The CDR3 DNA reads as TGTGCCAGCCTGGGGGGGGAGCAGGGCACCCACGAGCAGTACTTC. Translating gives CASLGGEQGTHEQYF.

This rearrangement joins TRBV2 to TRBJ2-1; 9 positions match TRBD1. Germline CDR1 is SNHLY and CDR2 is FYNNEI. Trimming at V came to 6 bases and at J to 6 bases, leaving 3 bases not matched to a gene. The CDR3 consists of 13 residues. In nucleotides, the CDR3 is TGTGCCAGCAGGAGGACAGGGGTCAATGAGCAGTTCTTC. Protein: CASRRTGVNEQFF.

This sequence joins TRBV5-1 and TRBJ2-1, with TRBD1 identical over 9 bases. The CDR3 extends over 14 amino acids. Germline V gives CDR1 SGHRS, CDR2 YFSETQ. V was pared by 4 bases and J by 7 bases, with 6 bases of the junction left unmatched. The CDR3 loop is CASSLGDRANEQFF. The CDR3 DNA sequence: TGCGCCAGCAGCCTAGGGGACAGGGCTAATGAGCAGTTCTTC.

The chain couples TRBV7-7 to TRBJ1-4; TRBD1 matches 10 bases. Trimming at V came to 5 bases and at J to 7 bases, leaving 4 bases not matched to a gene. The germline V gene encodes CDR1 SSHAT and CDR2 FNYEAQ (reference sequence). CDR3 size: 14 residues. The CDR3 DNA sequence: TGTGCCAGCAGCCCGGGACAGGGGAGTGAAAAACTGTTTTTT. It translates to CASSPGQGSEKLFF. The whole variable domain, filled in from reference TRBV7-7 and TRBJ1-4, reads GAGVSQSPRYKVTKRGQDVTLRCDPISSHATLYWYQQALGQGPEFLTYFNYEAQPDKSGLPSDRFSAERPEGSISTLTIQRTEQRDSAMYRCASSPGQGSEKLFFGSGTQLSVL.

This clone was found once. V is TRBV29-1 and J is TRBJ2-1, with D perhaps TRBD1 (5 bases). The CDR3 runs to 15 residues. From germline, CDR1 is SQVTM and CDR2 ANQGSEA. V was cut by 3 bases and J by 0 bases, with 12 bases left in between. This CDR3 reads CSVDTGRASYNEQFF. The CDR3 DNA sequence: TGCAGCGTTGACACAGGCCGCGCCTCCTACAATGAGCAGTTCTTC.

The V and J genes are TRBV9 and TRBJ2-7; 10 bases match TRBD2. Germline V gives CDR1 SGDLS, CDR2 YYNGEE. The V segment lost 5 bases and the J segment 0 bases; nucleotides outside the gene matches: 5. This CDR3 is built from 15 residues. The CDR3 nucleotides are TGTGCCAGCAGTCTTAGCGGGGGGCACTCCTACGAGCAGTACTTC. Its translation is CASSLSGGHSYEQYF.

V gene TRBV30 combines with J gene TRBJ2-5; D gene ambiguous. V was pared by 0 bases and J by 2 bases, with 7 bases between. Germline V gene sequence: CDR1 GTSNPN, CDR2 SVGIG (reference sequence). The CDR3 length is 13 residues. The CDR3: CAWSVRFQETQYF. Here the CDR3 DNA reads TGTGCCTGGAGTGTGCGGTTTCAAGAGACCCAGTACTTC.

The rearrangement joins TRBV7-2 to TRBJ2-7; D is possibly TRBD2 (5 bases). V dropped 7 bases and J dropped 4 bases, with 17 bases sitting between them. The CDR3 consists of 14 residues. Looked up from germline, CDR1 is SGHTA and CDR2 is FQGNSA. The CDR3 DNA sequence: TGTGCCAGCACCACGGAGGTGGGTTGGTACGAGCAGTACTTC. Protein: CASTTEVGWYEQYF.